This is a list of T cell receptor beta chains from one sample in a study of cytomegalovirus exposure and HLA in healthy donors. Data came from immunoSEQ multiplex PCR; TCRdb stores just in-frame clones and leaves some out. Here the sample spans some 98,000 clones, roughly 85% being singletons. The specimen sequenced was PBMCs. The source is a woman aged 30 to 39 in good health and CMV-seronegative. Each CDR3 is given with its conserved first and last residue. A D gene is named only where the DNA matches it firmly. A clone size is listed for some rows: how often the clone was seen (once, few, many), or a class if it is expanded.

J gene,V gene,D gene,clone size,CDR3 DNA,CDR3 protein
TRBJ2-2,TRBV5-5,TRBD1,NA,TGTGCCAGCAGCTTAACTACAGGGGTAGTCGGGGAGCTGTTTTTT,CASSLTTGVVGELFF
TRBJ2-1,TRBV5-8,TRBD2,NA,TGTGCCAGCAGCTTCGGGAATACGGGAGGGCCGGGGGAGCAGTTCTTC,CASSFGNTGGPGEQFF
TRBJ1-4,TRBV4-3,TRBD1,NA,TGCGCCAGCAGCCAAGTTAAGGGGACAGCTAATGAAAAACTGTTTTTT,CASSQVKGTANEKLFF
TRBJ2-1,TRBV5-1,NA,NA,TGCGCCAGCGTTCCGGGTCTTGAGTTTAACTATGAGCAGTTCTTC,CASVPGLEFNYEQFF
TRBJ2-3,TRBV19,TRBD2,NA,TGTGCCACCGCGCTAGCGGGAGGGTTGTTGACAGATATGCAGTATTTT,CATALAGGLLTDMQYF
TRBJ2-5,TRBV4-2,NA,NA,TGTGCCAGCAGCCAACGGGGAGAGACCCAGTACTTC,CASSQRGETQYF
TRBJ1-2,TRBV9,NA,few,TGTGCCAGCAGCGTGGACTTCGGCCCAAACTATGGCTACACCTTC,CASSVDFGPNYGYTF
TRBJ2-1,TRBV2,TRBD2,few,TGTGCCAGCAGTCCCAGCGGGGGCTCCTACAATGAGCAGTTCTTC,CASSPSGGSYNEQFF
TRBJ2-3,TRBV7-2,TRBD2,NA,TGTGCCAGCAGCTTGACAACCTTGACTAGCGGGAGGGGGGCAGATACGCAGTATTTT,CASSLTTLTSGRGADTQYF
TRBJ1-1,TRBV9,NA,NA,TGTGCCAGCAGCGTAGCCCCCATGAACACTGAAGCTTTCTTT,CASSVAPMNTEAFF
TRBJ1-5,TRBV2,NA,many,TGTGCCAGCGGAGGGGGGGTGGAACGCAATCAGCCCCAGCATTTT,CASGGGVERNQPQHF
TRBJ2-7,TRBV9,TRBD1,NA,TGTGCCAGCAGCGTCTCCGGACAGGGGGGTTTTGGTCACGAGCAGTACTTC,CASSVSGQGGFGHEQYF
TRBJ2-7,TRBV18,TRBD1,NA,TGTGCCAGCTCAATAGACAGGGCCTACGAGCAGTACTTC,CASSIDRAYEQYF
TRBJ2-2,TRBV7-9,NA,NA,TGTGCCAGCAGCTCACCCGGGGCGAACACCGGGGAGCTGTTTTTT,CASSSPGANTGELFF
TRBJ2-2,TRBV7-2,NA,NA,TGTGCCAGCAGCTTTTCCGGGAGGAACACCGGGGAGCTGTTTTTT,CASSFSGRNTGELFF
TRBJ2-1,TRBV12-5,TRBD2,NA,TGTGCTAGTGGTTCGACTAAACTTGGACTAGCGGGAGGGCTTGAGCAGTTCTTC,CASGSTKLGLAGGLEQFF
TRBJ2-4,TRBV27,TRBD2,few,TGTGCCAGCAGTGCAAAGCGGGAGGGAAAAAACATTCAGTACTTC,CASSAKREGKNIQYF
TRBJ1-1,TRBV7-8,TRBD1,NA,TGTGCCAGCAGCTACCCCCTGGACAGGGCGTCCACTGAAGCTTTCTTT,CASSYPLDRASTEAFF
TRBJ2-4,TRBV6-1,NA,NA,TGTGCCAGCAGTCTCGTGGGGGCGAACATTCAGTACTTC,CASSLVGANIQYF
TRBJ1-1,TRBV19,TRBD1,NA,TGTGCCAGTACCAGTGGACAGGGGAACACTGAAGCTTTCTTT,CASTSGQGNTEAFF
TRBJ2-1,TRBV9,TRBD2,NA,TGTGCCAGCAGCGTAGTGGTTAGCGGGTCCTACAATGAGCAGTTCTTC,CASSVVVSGSYNEQFF
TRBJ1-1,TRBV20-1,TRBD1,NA,TGCAGTGCTGGGACAGGGCGTGAAGCTTTCTTT,CSAGTGREAFF